These 21 T cell receptor beta chains were sequenced from one sample in a study of radiation and T cells in renal cell carcinoma. Time point: blood 2 weeks post-SBRT. As for treatment: 15 Gy SBRT to primary tumor, nephrectomy 4 weeks later. Measured with immunoSEQ multiplex PCR; TCRdb has only the in-frame clones, and not every one. The top ten clones hold approximately 22% of a sample with some 80,000 clones, 70% to 90% of them seen once. Material: blood, obtained from a patient whose treatment included radiotherapy and nephrectomy. The receptors shown here come from a woman in her forties or fifties with renal cell carcinoma.

The sample holds one count of this clone. The J gene is TRBJ2-7, the V gene TRBV7-9, with a tentative D call TRBD1 (6 bases). V lost 6 bases and J lost 1, with 10 bases in between. Per the germline V gene, CDR1 is SEHNR and CDR2 is FQNEAQ (reference sequence). The CDR3 covers 13 residues. CDR3 nucleotides: TGTGCCAGCAGTACAGGGCAGTCCTACGAGCAGTACTTC. This sequence encodes CASSTGQSYEQYF.

The chain combines TRBV7-2 with TRBJ1-4; D unresolved. The V gene's germline CDR1 is SGHTA and CDR2 FQGNSA. V lost 1 base, J lost 8 bases, and 14 bases lay in between. This CDR3 has 15 residues. In DNA form, the CDR3 reads TGTGCCAGCAGCTTAGTTGGAGATAGGTGGGAAAAACTGTTTTTT. Amino acids: CASSLVGDRWEKLFF.

Only one count was recorded for this clone. The CDR3 region is CAWDRGQLNTEAFF. The CDR3 bases are TGTGCCTGGGACCGGGGACAGCTGAACACTGAAGCTTTCTTT. The rearrangement joins TRBV30 to TRBJ1-1, with 7 bases identical to TRBD1. The CDR3 spans 14 residues. V lost 5 bases, J lost 0 bases, and 6 bases stayed unmatched. Germline V CDR1 and CDR2: GTSNPN, SVGIG (reference sequence). The full variable domain, with the rest looked up from reference TRBV30 and TRBJ1-1, is SQTIHQWPATLVQPVGSPLSLECTVEGTSNPNLYWYRQAAGRGLQLLFYSVGIGQISSEVPQNLSASRPQDRQFILSSKKLLLSDSGFYLCAWDRGQLNTEAFFGQGTRLTVV.

The chain employs TRBV28 and TRBJ2-7; D possibly uses TRBD1 or TRBD2 (5 bases each). Per germline, CDR1 MDHEN and CDR2 SYDVKM. The V end lost 2 bases, the J end lost 0 bases, and 11 bases lay between the germline ends. CDR3 length equals 15 residues. The CDR3 bases are TGTGCCAGCAGTTTAGGGGGTCCTAGCTCCTACGAGCAGTACTTC. It codes for CASSLGGPSSYEQYF.

This chain links TRBV5-4 with TRBJ2-2; D gene uncertain. The CDR3 extends over 14 amino acids. V was trimmed by 0 bases and J by 6 bases, leaving 9 bases between them. The germline V gene encodes CDR1 SGHNT and CDR2 YYREEE (reference sequence). CDR3 sequence: CASSLAPLAGELFF. CDR3 nucleotides: TGTGCCAGCAGCTTGGCCCCCCTGGCCGGGGAGCTGTTTTTT.

The gene calls are TRBV19 and TRBJ2-2; no firm D call. V shed 6 bases and J shed 3 bases, with 11 bases lying between them. This CDR3 is 14 amino acids long. Looked up from germline, CDR1 is LNHDA and CDR2 is SQIVND (reference sequence). Here the CDR3 reads CASRTQPYTGELFF. For the CDR3, the DNA is TGTGCCAGTAGGACACAGCCGTACACCGGGGAGCTGTTTTTT.

This chain joins TRBV30 and TRBJ2-3; 7 nucleotides line up with TRBD1. V trimming: 0 bases; J trimming: 1 base; junction bases outside the gene matches: 7. Germline V gene sequence: CDR1 GTSNPN, CDR2 SVGIG (reference sequence). There are 16 residues in the CDR3. The CDR3 nucleotides read TGTGCCTGGAGTGTTTCTAACAGGGGTGGCACAGATACGCAGTATTTT. Translation gives CAWSVSNRGGTDTQYF.

This clone has more than one count but fewer than ten. The chain carries TRBV5-4 and TRBJ1-1; TRBD1 matches 7 bases. This CDR3 region has 14 residues. V dropped 2 bases and J dropped 3; count of bases not matched to a gene: 4. Germline values: CDR1 SGHNT, CDR2 YYREEE (reference sequence). The CDR3 here is CASSFPGTDTEAFF. The CDR3 region has the DNA TGTGCCAGCAGCTTCCCAGGGACAGACACTGAAGCTTTCTTT.

The V and J genes are TRBV30 and TRBJ1-1, with D tentatively TRBD1 (5 bases). The CDR3 totals 14 residues. V lost 2 bases to trimming and J lost 4 bases, with 14 bases between them. The V gene's germline CDR1 is GTSNPN and CDR2 SVGIG (reference sequence). The CDR3 nucleotides are TGTGCCTGGAGTCTCCTTCAGGGAGCCACTGAAGCTTTCTTT. This translates into CAWSLLQGATEAFF.

This chain connects TRBV30 to TRBJ1-2, with D hard to call. CDR1 is GTSNPN and CDR2 is SVGIG in the germline V gene (reference sequence). The CDR3 totals 12 residues. V was pared by 2 bases and J by 1 base, with 5 bases between. The CDR3 is CAWSKVNYGYTF. The CDR3 region has the DNA TGTGCCTGGAGTAAAGTTAACTATGGCTACACCTTC. Full variable domain (rest looked up from reference TRBV30 and TRBJ1-2): SQTIHQWPATLVQPVGSPLSLECTVEGTSNPNLYWYRQAAGRGLQLLFYSVGIGQISSEVPQNLSASRPQDRQFILSSKKLLLSDSGFYLCAWSKVNYGYTFGSGTRLTVV.

The gene calls are TRBV19 and TRBJ2-7; the D gene is possibly TRBD2 (5 bases). V was shortened by 5 bases and J by 0 bases, with 20 bases between the two germline ends. CDR3 length equals 17 residues. Germline loops: CDR1 LNHDA, CDR2 SQIVND (reference sequence). In DNA form, the CDR3 reads TGTGCCAGTAGTCTAACCGGTTGGGAGCCTTCCTCCTACGAGCAGTACTTC. This codes for CASSLTGWEPSSYEQYF.

In DNA, the CDR3 is TGTGCCTGGAGCGGGAGCTCCTACAATGAGCAGTTCTTC. This translates into CAWSGSSYNEQFF. V is TRBV30 and J is TRBJ2-1, with D possibly being TRBD2 (6 bases). Trimming shortened V by 3 bases and J by 0 bases, and 6 bases separated the two germline ends. The germline V gene has CDR1 GTSNPN and CDR2 SVGIG (reference sequence). This CDR3 is 13 amino acids long. The full variable domain, rest sourced from reference TRBV30 and TRBJ2-1, is SQTIHQWPATLVQPVGSPLSLECTVEGTSNPNLYWYRQAAGRGLQLLFYSVGIGQISSEVPQNLSASRPQDRQFILSSKKLLLSDSGFYLCAWSGSSYNEQFFGPGTRLTVL.

V gene TRBV9 combines with J gene TRBJ2-5; 14 nucleotides line up with TRBD2. The ends lost 3 bases at V and 4 bases at J; junction bases unmatched: 2. CDR3 length: 15 residues. Germline CDR1 SGDLS, CDR2 YYNGEE. CDR3 in amino acids: CASSEGTSGRETQYF. CDR3 in DNA: TGTGCCAGCAGCGAGGGGACTAGCGGGAGAGAGACCCAGTACTTC.

V gene TRBV10-1 combines with J gene TRBJ1-4; D remains unclear. This CDR3 is built from 13 residues. V gave up 2 bases and J gave up 4 bases, with 5 bases separating them. Germline CDR1 reads WNHNN; CDR2 reads SYGVQD (reference sequence). CDR3 bases: TGCGCCAGCAGTGAGGCGGGTAATGAAAAACTGTTTTTT. Encoded protein: CASSEAGNEKLFF.

This CDR3 is CASSLATGLMSQPQHF. In DNA form, the CDR3 reads TGTGCCAGCAGCTTAGCAACAGGCCTAATGAGTCAGCCCCAGCATTTT. The chain joins TRBV7-9 to TRBJ1-5, with a tentative D call TRBD1 (5 bases). Between the trimmed V and J ends, which lost 0 bases and 6 bases, there was a span of 15 bases. Germline lookup yields CDR1 SEHNR and CDR2 FQNEAQ (reference sequence). The CDR3 has 16 amino acids.

The V call is TRBV7-2, the J call TRBJ1-5; a possible D gene is TRBD1 (5 bases). The V gene lost 1 base and the J gene lost 2 bases, with 12 bases spanning the gap. The CDR3 loop spans 16 amino acids. The germline gives CDR1 SGHTA, CDR2 FQGNSA. CDR3 region: CASSLDPPQGNQPQHF. The CDR3 DNA follows: TGTGCCAGCAGCTTAGATCCCCCACAGGGCAATCAGCCCCAGCATTTT.

This chain joins TRBV10-3 and TRBJ2-7, with D possibly called TRBD1 or TRBD2 (5 bases each). CDR1 ENHRY and CDR2 SYGVKD come from the germline V gene. This CDR3 has 15 residues. Trimming took 10 bases from V and 2 from J, leaving 21 bases between them. The CDR3 here is CATRPLGTKTYEQYF. The CDR3 DNA follows: TGTGCCACTCGCCCCCTCGGGACGAAGACCTACGAGCAGTACTTC.

The V gene is TRBV28, the J gene TRBJ1-4; D may be TRBD1 (5 bases). The CDR3 loop spans 14 amino acids. Germline-derived CDR1 and CDR2 are MDHEN and SYDVKM. The V end was cut by 6 bases, the J end by 8 bases, with 16 bases between. CDR3 in amino acids: CASSQGPGEEKLFF. The CDR3 nucleotides read TGTGCCAGCAGCCAGGGACCCGGGGAAGAAAAACTGTTTTTT.

Here the CDR3 reads CSVVGTGNTEAFF. The CDR3 DNA sequence: TGCAGCGTTGTGGGGACAGGAAACACTGAAGCTTTCTTT. This chain connects TRBV29-1 to TRBJ1-1, with 8 bases identical to TRBD1. Germline V gene data show CDR1 as SQVTM and CDR2 as ANQGSEA. The CDR3 extends over 13 amino acids. V trimming: 4 bases; J trimming: 2 bases; junction bases outside the gene matches: 3. The whole variable domain, remainder taken from reference TRBV29-1 and TRBJ1-1, is SAVISQKPSRDICQRGTSLTIQCQVDSQVTMMFWYRQQPGQSLTLIATANQGSEATYESGFVIDKFPISRPNLTFSTLTVSNMSPEDSSIYLCSVVGTGNTEAFFGQGTRLTVV.

This clone was picked up one time. The V gene is TRBV2, the J gene TRBJ2-5; 8 positions agree with TRBD1. The junction had 9 bases not matched to a gene; V was cut back by 7 bases and J by 8 bases. Germline assignment: CDR1 SNHLY and CDR2 FYNNEI. The CDR3 totals 13 residues. The CDR3 DNA follows: TGTGCCAGCATAGAGGACAGGGCTTCTACCCAGTACTTC. The encoded protein is CASIEDRASTQYF.

This chain links TRBV9 with TRBJ2-5, with D hard to call. The V gene lost 2 bases and the J gene lost 2 bases, with 13 bases spanning the gap. The germline V gene has CDR1 SGDLS and CDR2 YYNGEE. This CDR3 is built from 15 residues. The CDR3 nucleotides are TGTGCCAGCAGCGTTCGACCCGGACCACAAGAGACCCAGTACTTC. It yields the protein CASSVRPGPQETQYF.